The 7 T cell receptor beta chains in this list originate from one sample, sequenced in a study of blood T cell repertoires in COVID-19. Profiled with immunoSEQ multiplex PCR; TCRdb holds only in-frame clones, not every one. The data show approximately 280,000 clones, 80% to 90% seen once. Sample: peripheral blood. The receptors originated from a middle-aged man with acute or convalescent COVID-19.

The chain has TRBV5-5 and TRBJ1-1; D not certain. CDR3 length: 14 amino acids. CDR1 and CDR2 (germline): SGHKS, YYEKEE (reference sequence). The germline V and J ends were trimmed by 0 bases and 2 bases, with 8 bases remaining between them. DNA for the CDR3: TGTGCCAGCAGCTTGGAGAGGCTTAACACTGAAGCTTTCTTT. The encoded protein is CASSLERLNTEAFF.

This clone showed up just a few times. The rearrangement links TRBV7-8 to TRBJ2-7, with D possibly matching TRBD1 (5 bases). The germline gives CDR1 SGHVS, CDR2 FQNEAQ. This CDR3 region has 15 residues. Trimming removed 7 bases at V and 2 bases at J, with 18 bases between. DNA of the CDR3: TGTGCCAGCACCTTTCAGACGCAGGGCCCCTACGAGCAGTACTTC. It codes for CASTFQTQGPYEQYF.

The chain couples TRBV5-1 to TRBJ2-7; 9 nucleotides align to TRBD1. The CDR3 is 16 residues long. CDR1 is SGHRS and CDR2 is YFSETQ in the germline V gene. The V segment lost 4 bases and the J segment 8 bases; nucleotides outside the gene matches: 16. The CDR3 nucleotides read TGCGCCAGCAGCGCCTCTAAGACAGGGGGAAGTTTGAAGCAGTACTTC. Translating it yields CASSASKTGGSLKQYF. The entire variable domain, with the rest obtained from reference TRBV5-1 and TRBJ2-7, is as follows: KAGVTQTPRYLIKTRGQQVTLSCSPISGHRSVSWYQQTPGQGLQFLFEYFSETQRNKGNFPGRFSGRQFSNSRSEMNVSTLELGDSALYLCASSASKTGGSLKQYFGPGTRLTVT.

V gene TRBV11-2 combines with J gene TRBJ2-4; D is possibly TRBD1 (5 bases). The CDR3 is made up of 14 amino acids. V was cut by 5 bases and J by 0 bases, with 8 bases left in between. Germline V CDR1 and CDR2: SGHAT, FQNNGV. The CDR3: CASSLTGAKNIQYF. The CDR3 DNA is TGTGCCAGCAGCCTTACAGGAGCCAAAAACATTCAGTACTTC.

The rearrangement uses TRBV15 and TRBJ2-1; TRBD2 is a possible D gene (7 bases). This CDR3 region has 16 residues. Germline V gene data show CDR1 as LNHNV and CDR2 as YYDKDF (reference sequence). The ends were cut back, 0 bases at V and 7 bases at J, with 16 bases in the middle. CDR3 region: CATSREGRGGRNEQFF. CDR3 coding DNA: TGTGCCACCAGCAGAGAAGGGAGGGGGGGCCGGAATGAGCAGTTCTTC.

This rearrangement joins TRBV30 to TRBJ1-5; 8 bases map to TRBD1. This CDR3 comprises 13 residues. The V gene's germline CDR1 is GTSNPN and CDR2 SVGIG (reference sequence). The ends lost 2 bases at V and 9 bases at J; junction bases unmatched: 6. The CDR3 is CAWSRDRHMPQHF. DNA of the CDR3: TGTGCCTGGAGTCGGGACAGGCATATGCCCCAGCATTTT. The full variable domain, with the rest looked up from reference TRBV30 and TRBJ1-5, is SQTIHQWPATLVQPVGSPLSLECTVEGTSNPNLYWYRQAAGRGLQLLFYSVGIGQISSEVPQNLSASRPQDRQFILSSKKLLLSDSGFYLCAWSRDRHMPQHFGDGTRLSIL.

V usage is TRBV19 and J usage is TRBJ1-3, with 7 bases matching TRBD1. V gave up 4 bases and J gave up 4 bases; unmatched junction bases: 7. The germline V gene encodes CDR1 LNHDA and CDR2 SQIVND (reference sequence). The CDR3 has 15 residues. CDR3 loop: CASSTFRDSGNTIYF. CDR3 DNA sequence: TGTGCCAGTAGTACTTTCCGGGACAGCGGAAACACCATATATTTT.